A few counts support the clone carrying this T cell receptor beta chain. Its antigen is undetermined. Losses at the gene ends were 4 bases for V and 6 bases for J; bases not matched to a gene: 9. Germline V CDR1 and CDR2: SGHRS, YFSETQ. CDR3 length: 15 residues. The study ran its PCR with 60 Vbeta and 13 Jbeta primers. TCRdb keeps only in-frame clones here, not all; method: immunoSEQ multiplex PCR. Of over 95,000 clones listed, roughly 76% are singletons. These data come from a study of cytomegalovirus exposure and HLA in healthy donors. General study points: Researchers counted some 150 TCR beta chains as cytomegalovirus-associated.

The chain couples TRBV5-1 to TRBJ2-1; TRBD2 agrees at 8 bases. Sequenced material: PBMCs. This receptor was taken from a woman in her forties in good health and CMV-seropositive. The CDR3 is CASSPDPGTSNEQFF. The CDR3 DNA sequence: TGCGCCAGCAGCCCGGACCCCGGGACTAGCAATGAGCAGTTCTTC.